A selection of T cell receptor beta chains follows, all from one sample in a study of cytomegalovirus exposure and HLA in healthy donors. This table comes from immunoSEQ multiplex PCR, and its TCRdb copy is limited to in-frame clones, with some not included. Of about 160,000 clones detected, about four fifths appear once; the ten largest clones hold roughly 2.3%. Specimen: PBMCs. Receptor source: a male donor in good health and CMV-seronegative. Both conserved end residues are part of each CDR3. Each record gives: J gene, V gene, D gene, clone size, CDR3 protein, CDR3 DNA. D genes are given only for firm matches. Rows may omit the clone size; those that give it use once, few, many or a size class.

j_call: TRBJ2-1; v_call: TRBV7-6; d_call: TRBD2; clone_size: -; cdr3_aa: CASSLYSSGTYEQFF; cdr3_nt: TGTGCCAGCAGCTTATACAGTAGCGGGACCTATGAGCAGTTCTTC
j_call: TRBJ1-5; v_call: TRBV10-3; d_call: -; clone_size: few; cdr3_aa: CAISEPDQPQHF; cdr3_nt: TGTGCCATCAGTGAACCGGATCAGCCCCAGCATTTT
j_call: TRBJ1-1; v_call: TRBV27; d_call: -; clone_size: once; cdr3_aa: CASSLNGNTEAFF; cdr3_nt: TGTGCCAGCAGCCTCAACGGGAACACTGAAGCTTTCTTT
j_call: TRBJ2-1; v_call: TRBV19; d_call: TRBD2; clone_size: -; cdr3_aa: CASSNNLAGGLEQFF; cdr3_nt: TGTGCCAGTAGTAATAATCTAGCGGGGGGGCTTGAGCAGTTCTTC
j_call: TRBJ2-3; v_call: TRBV15; d_call: -; clone_size: -; cdr3_aa: CASTLGGTDTQYF; cdr3_nt: TGTGCGTCTACCCTCGGGGGCACAGATACGCAGTATTTT
j_call: TRBJ2-3; v_call: TRBV11-3; d_call: -; clone_size: -; cdr3_aa: CASSSPRGGDTQYF; cdr3_nt: TGTGCCAGCAGCTCCCCTAGGGGGGGGGATACGCAGTATTTT
j_call: TRBJ1-4; v_call: TRBV11-2; d_call: -; clone_size: -; cdr3_aa: CASSLLPSVATNEKLFF; cdr3_nt: TGTGCCAGCAGCTTATTGCCGTCGGTTGCAACTAATGAAAAACTGTTTTTT
j_call: TRBJ2-6; v_call: TRBV7-2; d_call: TRBD1; clone_size: -; cdr3_aa: CASSLQSGTGGGGANVLTF; cdr3_nt: TGTGCCAGCAGCTTACAATCCGGGACAGGGGGAGGCGGGGCCAACGTCCTGACTTTC
j_call: TRBJ2-1; v_call: TRBV7-7; d_call: TRBD1; clone_size: -; cdr3_aa: CASRPSGTGSNEQFF; cdr3_nt: TGTGCTAGCAGACCTTCCGGGACAGGGTCGAATGAGCAGTTCTTC
j_call: TRBJ1-2; v_call: TRBV9; d_call: -; clone_size: -; cdr3_aa: CASSVANRVSSGYTF; cdr3_nt: TGTGCCAGCAGCGTAGCCAACAGGGTATCGAGTGGCTACACCTTC
j_call: TRBJ2-5; v_call: TRBV5-1; d_call: -; clone_size: -; cdr3_aa: CAREDLQETQYF; cdr3_nt: TGCGCCAGGGAGGACCTCCAAGAGACCCAGTACTTC